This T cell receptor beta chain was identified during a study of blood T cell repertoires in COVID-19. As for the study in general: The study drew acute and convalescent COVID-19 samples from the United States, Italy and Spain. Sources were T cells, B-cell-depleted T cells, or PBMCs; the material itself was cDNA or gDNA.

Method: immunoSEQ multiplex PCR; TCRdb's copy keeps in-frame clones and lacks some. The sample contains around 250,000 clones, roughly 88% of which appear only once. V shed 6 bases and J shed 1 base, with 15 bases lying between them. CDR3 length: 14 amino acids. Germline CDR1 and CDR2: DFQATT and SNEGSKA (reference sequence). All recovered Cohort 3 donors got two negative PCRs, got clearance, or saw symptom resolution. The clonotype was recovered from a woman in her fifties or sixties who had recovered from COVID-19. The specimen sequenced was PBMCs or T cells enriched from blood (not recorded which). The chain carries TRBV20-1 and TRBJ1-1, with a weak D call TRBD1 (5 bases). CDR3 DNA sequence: TGCAGTGCCAGTCGTGGGGCACCGAACACTGAAGCTTTCTTT. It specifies CSASRGAPNTEAFF.